This T cell receptor beta chain was retrieved from a study of graft-versus-host responses after intestinal transplantation. Concerning this clone itself: Its antigen is undetermined.

The germline CDR1 and CDR2 sequences are SGHTS and YDEGEE. J lost 1 base, V lost 4 bases, and 7 bases had no gene match. This CDR3 is 15 amino acids long. Assay: immunoSEQ multiplex PCR; the TCRdb copy retains only in-frame clones and omits some. Altogether about 93,000 clones are present, over 85% being singletons, with the ten largest covering roughly 0.49%. The rearrangement joins TRBV5-8 to TRBJ1-1, with 7 nucleotides matching TRBD1. This TCR was recovered from a human donor who received an intestinal transplant. Source: unstimulated CD8+ T cells sorted from spleen or lymph node cells, taken before intestinal transplant. This chain's CDR3 is CASSRTGMPNTEAFF. CDR3 coding DNA: TGTGCCAGCAGCCGGACAGGTATGCCGAACACTGAAGCTTTCTTT.